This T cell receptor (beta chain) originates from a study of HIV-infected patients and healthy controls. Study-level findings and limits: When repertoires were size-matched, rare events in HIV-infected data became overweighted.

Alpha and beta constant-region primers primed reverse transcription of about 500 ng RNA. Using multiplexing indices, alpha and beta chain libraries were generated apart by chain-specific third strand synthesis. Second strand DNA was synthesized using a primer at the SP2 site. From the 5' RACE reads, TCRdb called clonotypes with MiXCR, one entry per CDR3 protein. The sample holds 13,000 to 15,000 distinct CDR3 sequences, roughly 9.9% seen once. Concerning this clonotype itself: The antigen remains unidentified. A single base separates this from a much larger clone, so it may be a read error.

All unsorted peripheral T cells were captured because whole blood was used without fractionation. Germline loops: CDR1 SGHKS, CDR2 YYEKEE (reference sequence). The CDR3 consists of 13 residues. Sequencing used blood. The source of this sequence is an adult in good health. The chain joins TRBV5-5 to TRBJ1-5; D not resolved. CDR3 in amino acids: CASSLFLNHPQHF. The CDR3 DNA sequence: TGTGCCAGCAGCTTGTTCTTAAATCATCCCCAGCATTTT.